The 14 T cell receptor beta chains given below trace back to one sample, sequenced in a study of blood T cell repertoires in COVID-19. Clones were sequenced by immunoSEQ multiplex PCR, and TCRdb holds only the in-frame ones, with some missing. The table lists roughly 150,000 clones, around 90% of them singletons. The sample was PBMCs or T cells enriched from blood (not recorded which). The receptors come from a woman between 40 and 55 years old who had been exposed to COVID-19.

The rearrangement uses TRBV6-5 and TRBJ1-4, with TRBD1 matching 7 bases. The junction had 5 bases not matched to a gene; V was cut back by 8 bases and J by 5 bases. The CDR3 is made up of 13 amino acids. Germline V lookup: CDR1 MNHEY, CDR2 SVGAGI. This CDR3 is CASGRGLNEKLFF. For the CDR3, the DNA is TGTGCCAGCGGAAGGGGGCTCAATGAAAAACTGTTTTTT.

This sequence joins TRBV23-1 and TRBJ1-2; D remains unclear. TRBV23-1 is an ORF, and what it does is uncertain. Trimming removed 0 bases at V and 0 bases at J, with 17 bases between. The CDR3 runs to 18 residues. CDR3 sequence reads: CASSQSIRVSLANYGYTF. The CDR3, as DNA: TGCGCCAGCAGTCAATCCATACGGGTCTCCCTGGCTAACTATGGCTACACCTTC.

A few counts support this clone. This rearrangement joins TRBV7-6 to TRBJ2-5; unclear D gene. In germline, CDR1 is SGHVS, CDR2 FNYEAQ. The germline V and J ends were trimmed by 2 bases and 3 bases, with 7 bases remaining between them. This CDR3 comprises 13 residues. DNA of the CDR3: TGTGCCAGCAGCTTATTATTCGAAGAGACCCAGTACTTC. Translating it yields CASSLLFEETQYF.

This chain uses TRBV4-3 with TRBJ2-5; possibly TRBD1 for D (6 bases). This CDR3 comprises 14 residues. Germline CDR1 reads LGHNA; CDR2 reads YSLEER. V was cut by 0 bases and J by 3 bases, with 8 bases left in between. The CDR3 loop reads CASSQDRTEETQYF. The CDR3 bases are TGCGCCAGCAGCCAAGATAGGACAGAAGAGACCCAGTACTTC.

The chain employs TRBV5-1 and TRBJ1-6, with D hard to call. The CDR3 loop spans 19 amino acids. The V gene lost 4 bases and the J gene lost 0 bases, with 20 bases spanning the gap. Germline V gene data show CDR1 as SGHRS and CDR2 as YFSETQ. The CDR3 region has the DNA TGCGCCAGCAGCGCAAGGGCCCAACGGGATTCCTCCTATAATTCACCCCTCCACTTT. Translating gives CASSARAQRDSSYNSPLHF.

The chain couples TRBV4-2 to TRBJ1-2, with D hard to call. V was trimmed by 0 bases and J by 6 bases, leaving 14 bases between them. Germline V lookup: CDR1 LGHNA, CDR2 YNFKEQ. This CDR3 contains 15 residues. The CDR3 nucleotides are TGTGCCAGCAGCCAAGATCCGGGAGCCAGCGATGGCTACACCTTC. Translated, it gives CASSQDPGASDGYTF.

This clone was picked up one time. This chain uses TRBV12-5 with TRBJ1-1; D not resolved. V gave up 2 bases and J gave up 1 base, with 11 bases separating them. The germline V gene encodes CDR1 LGHNT and CDR2 FRNRAP. There are 15 residues in the CDR3. In DNA, the CDR3 is TGTGCTAGTGGTTTGTTCCGACCGGGGAACACTGAAGCTTTCTTT. Amino acid sequence: CASGLFRPGNTEAFF.

J is TRBJ1-2 and V is TRBV28; unclear D gene. Germline V gives CDR1 MDHEN, CDR2 SYDVKM. The CDR3 contains 13 residues. The ends were cut back, 6 bases at V and 6 bases at J, with 14 bases in the middle. DNA for the CDR3: TGTGCCAGCAGCGGAGAGGTATGGAATGGCTACACCTTC. Translation: CASSGEVWNGYTF.

The J gene is TRBJ1-3, the V gene TRBV28; TRBD1 agrees at 7 bases. The CDR3 sequence is 16 residues long. Unmatched junction bases numbered 10, after V lost 6 bases and J lost 2 bases. CDR1 and CDR2 from the germline V gene are MDHEN and SYDVKM. CDR3 nucleotides: TGTGCCAGCAGGCTCCCGGGGCAGGGGGCTGGAAACACCATATATTTT. Amino acid sequence: CASRLPGQGAGNTIYF.

The rearrangement uses TRBV2 and TRBJ1-2, with a possible D match to TRBD1 (6 bases). The CDR3 runs 17 residues. Trimming took off 4 bases at V and 3 bases at J, with 21 bases between the two ends. Germline V gene data show CDR1 as SNHLY and CDR2 as FYNNEI. CDR3 sequence: CASSVLTPRTGHYGYTF. CDR3 bases: TGTGCCAGCAGTGTCCTCACCCCTCGTACAGGGCACTATGGCTACACCTTC.

This clone was seen only once. The chain carries TRBV28 and TRBJ1-2; D ambiguous. The V end lost 6 bases, the J end lost 8 bases, and 13 bases lay between the germline ends. The CDR3 extends over 12 amino acids. The germline V gene has CDR1 MDHEN and CDR2 SYDVKM. CDR3 region: CASSDRVRGYTF. In DNA form, the CDR3 reads TGTGCCAGCAGCGACCGGGTAAGAGGCTACACCTTC.

The gene calls are TRBV4-1 and TRBJ2-7, with 13 positions matching TRBD2. The germline V gene encodes CDR1 MGHRA and CDR2 YSYEKL. The CDR3 has 16 residues. Losses at the gene ends were 2 bases for V and 5 bases for J; bases not matched to a gene: 6. CDR3 sequence reads: CASSQRGLAGIDEQYF. CDR3 bases: TGCGCCAGCAGCCAACGGGGACTAGCGGGAATCGACGAGCAGTACTTC.

V is TRBV10-3 and J is TRBJ2-7, with 8 bases that match TRBD1. The germline CDR1 and CDR2 sequences are ENHRY and SYGVKD. The CDR3 consists of 13 residues. Germline trimming cut 9 bases from V and 4 bases from J; bases unmatched to any gene: 8. The CDR3 DNA follows: TGTGCCATTACTTTTGGACAGGGATACGAGCAGTACTTC. Protein product: CAITFGQGYEQYF.

The rearrangement links TRBV28 to TRBJ1-2, with a tentative D call TRBD1 (6 bases). Germline lookup yields CDR1 MDHEN and CDR2 SYDVKM. With 5 bases removed from V and 6 bases from J, the gap between germline ends came to 16 bases. The CDR3 has 14 amino acids. DNA of the CDR3: TGTGCCAGCAGTCAGGGGCCCCGAGGCGATGGCTACACCTTC. It translates to CASSQGPRGDGYTF.